The 26 T cell receptor beta chains below all came from one sample that was sequenced in a study of OX40 agonist ivuxolimab in advanced cancers. The assay was immunoSEQ multiplex PCR, and TCRdb's table has in-frame clones only and misses some. This table holds about 52,000 clones, less than 90% found once. Sequenced here: CD4+ or CD8+ T cells sorted from blood, sampled in a trial of the OX40 agonist ivuxolimab. The origin of the receptors is an adult with an advanced solid tumor such as melanoma, head and neck, liver or kidney cancer.

This chain uses TRBV2 with TRBJ1-6, with D maybe TRBD1 (5 bases). This CDR3 region has 13 residues. CDR1 and CDR2 from the germline V gene are SNHLY and FYNNEI. The V end lost 4 bases, the J end lost 10 bases, and 11 bases lay between the germline ends. CDR3 coding DNA: TGTGCCAGCAGTGGGGGGACTGGCTCACCCCTCCACTTT. Translation gives CASSGGTGSPLHF.

The gene calls are TRBV4-1 and TRBJ2-7, with TRBD1 as a possible D gene (6 bases). The CDR3 is 18 amino acids. V lost 1 base, J lost 0 bases, and 19 bases lay in between. Germline V lookup: CDR1 MGHRA, CDR2 YSYEKL. In DNA, the CDR3 is TGCGCCAGCAGCCAAGGCCCCCTCCAGGACAGCAGCTCCTACGAGCAGTACTTC. Translating it yields CASSQGPLQDSSSYEQYF.

This rearrangement joins TRBV18 to TRBJ1-1; D is unclear. Germline assignment: CDR1 KGHSH and CDR2 LQKENI. Trimming pared 1 base from V and 5 bases from J, leaving 5 bases between. This CDR3 is 12 amino acids long. The CDR3 spells CASSPLETEAFF. CDR3 bases: TGTGCCAGCTCACCACTGGAGACTGAAGCTTTCTTT.

The chain combines TRBV11-2 with TRBJ2-3; D unresolved. Trimming stripped 2 bases from V and 4 bases from J, with 4 bases between. CDR3 size: 12 residues. The germline V gene has CDR1 SGHAT and CDR2 FQNNGV. In nucleotides, the CDR3 is TGTGCCAGCAGCTTAAGGGCAGATACGCAGTATTTT. It codes for CASSLRADTQYF.

This chain connects TRBV6-5 to TRBJ2-7; 7 bases are a match to TRBD1. There are 16 residues in the CDR3. CDR1 and CDR2 (germline): MNHEY, SVGAGI. The V gene end was trimmed by 0 bases and the J gene end by 3 bases; junction bases not matched to a gene: 8. The CDR3 sequence: CASSYSRDTGDYEQYF. The DNA for the CDR3 is TGTGCCAGCAGTTACTCCAGGGACACAGGGGACTACGAGCAGTACTTC.

In its sample, this clone was seen once. This chain links TRBV19 with TRBJ1-2; D call uncertain. The CDR3 loop spans 16 amino acids. The V end lost 1 base, the J end lost 0 bases, and 12 bases lay between the germline ends. Looked up from germline, CDR1 is LNHDA and CDR2 is SQIVND (reference sequence). The CDR3 sequence is CASSIVTRASNYGYTF. The CDR3 DNA follows: TGTGCCAGTAGTATAGTGACTAGGGCATCTAACTATGGCTACACCTTC.

This clone was seen a handful of times. This chain uses TRBV4-2 with TRBJ2-3; weak D call: TRBD2 (6 bases). V was trimmed by 0 bases and J by 0 bases, leaving 10 bases between them. Germline V gives CDR1 LGHNA, CDR2 YNFKEQ. The CDR3 is made up of 16 amino acids. CDR3 sequence (DNA): TGTGCCAGCAGCCAAGATCGCGGGGAAAGCACAGATACGCAGTATTTT. Protein: CASSQDRGESTDTQYF.

Only a few counts were recorded for this clone. The rearrangement joins TRBV27 to TRBJ1-2, with TRBD1 matching over 7 bases. This CDR3 comprises 16 residues. The germline V gene encodes CDR1 MNHEY and CDR2 SMNVEV (reference sequence). V shed 3 bases and J 2 bases; nucleotides not matched to a gene: 9. The DNA for the CDR3 is TGTGCCAGCAGTTTTGAAGGAGGGGGCGCAAACTATGGCTACACCTTC. Translating gives CASSFEGGGANYGYTF.

The J gene is TRBJ1-1, the V gene TRBV30, with D perhaps TRBD1 (5 bases). This CDR3 contains 12 residues. CDR1 is GTSNPN and CDR2 is SVGIG in the germline V gene (reference sequence). Trimming took 8 bases from V and 2 from J, leaving 12 bases between them. The CDR3 DNA is TGTGCCGGAAACAGGCCCAACACTGAAGCTTTCTTT. Protein product: CAGNRPNTEAFF.

The V gene is TRBV2, the J gene TRBJ2-2, with TRBD1 identical over 9 bases. This CDR3 is built from 13 residues. Germline CDR1 and CDR2: SNHLY and FYNNEI. Trimming at V came to 10 bases and at J to 4 bases, leaving 4 bases not matched to a gene. CDR3 amino acids: CANGQGSTGELFF. CDR3 coding DNA: TGTGCCAACGGACAGGGGAGCACCGGGGAGCTGTTTTTT.

The V and J genes are TRBV7-9 and TRBJ1-2; the D is unclear. With 5 bases removed from V and 5 bases from J, the gap between germline ends came to 12 bases. Germline loops: CDR1 SEHNR, CDR2 FQNEAQ (reference sequence). The CDR3 runs to 13 residues. The CDR3, as DNA: TGTGCCAGCAGCCCTAACATCCAATATGGCTACACCTTC. Residues: CASSPNIQYGYTF.

This clone is labeled medium-sized. The rearrangement joins TRBV14 to TRBJ2-7; the match to TRBD1 covers 9 bases. This CDR3 is built from 14 residues. V lost 4 bases to trimming and J lost 5 bases; unmatched junction nucleotides: 6. Germline CDR1 reads SGHDN; CDR2 reads FVKESK. The CDR3 region is CASSLIQGAHEQYF. CDR3 bases: TGTGCCAGCAGCCTAATACAGGGGGCCCACGAGCAGTACTTC.

This chain connects TRBV18 to TRBJ1-2, with D possibly matching TRBD1 (6 bases). The ends were cut back, 4 bases at V and 4 bases at J, with 19 bases in the middle. CDR3 length equals 16 residues. Germline V gene sequence: CDR1 KGHSH, CDR2 LQKENI. In DNA, the CDR3 is TGTGCCAGCTCACGAAACCGACGGACAGAAACCTATGGCTACACCTTC. As protein: CASSRNRRTETYGYTF. Full variable domain (missing parts from reference TRBV18 and TRBJ1-2): NAGVMQNPRHLVRRRGQEARLRCSPMKGHSHVYWYRQLPEEGLKFMVYLQKENIIDESGMPKERFSAEFPKEGPSILRIQQVVRGDSAAYFCASSRNRRTETYGYTFGSGTRLTVV.

The rearrangement joins TRBV11-3 to TRBJ2-3; 8 bases are shared with TRBD2. Germline CDR1 and CDR2: SGHNT and YENEEA. Trimming removed 0 bases from V and 0 bases from J; junction bases left unmatched: 5. The CDR3 runs 17 residues. The CDR3 region is CASSLDLAGSSTDTQYF. The CDR3 nucleotides are TGTGCCAGCAGCTTAGATCTAGCGGGTTCTAGCACAGATACGCAGTATTTT.

The genes are TRBV4-1 and TRBJ2-5; a possible D gene is TRBD1 (5 bases). Trimming took off 1 base at V and 0 bases at J, with 12 bases between the two ends. The CDR3 length is 16 residues. Germline-derived CDR1 and CDR2 are MGHRA and YSYEKL. The CDR3: CASSQVPGAYQETQYF. CDR3 DNA: TGCGCCAGCAGCCAAGTCCCTGGGGCCTACCAAGAGACCCAGTACTTC.

In this sample, this clone turned up a few times. One end of the junction does not line up with germline, which may come from a read error. The V call is TRBV2, the J call TRBJ2-7; D is perhaps TRBD1 (6 bases). This CDR3 has 12 residues. The germline CDR1 and CDR2 sequences are SNHLY and FYNNEI. The CDR3 DNA is TGTGCCAGGAGTGACAGGACCTACGAGCAGTACTTC. It yields the protein CARSDRTYEQYF.

This chain joins TRBV5-6 and TRBJ2-7; D is unclear. With 2 bases removed from V and 2 bases from J, the gap between germline ends came to 11 bases. This CDR3 is 14 amino acids long. CDR1 is SGHDT and CDR2 is YYEEEE in the germline V gene. The CDR3 bases are TGTGCCAGCAGCTTTACCGCGAACCCCTACGAGCAGTACTTC. Translating gives CASSFTANPYEQYF.

This chain connects TRBV19 to TRBJ2-5; the D call may be TRBD1 or TRBD2 (5 bases each). Trimming cost V 2 bases and J 2 bases, with 12 bases left between them. Looked up from germline, CDR1 is LNHDA and CDR2 is SQIVND (reference sequence). The CDR3 is made up of 15 amino acids. This CDR3 is CASSILGTPQETQYF. The CDR3 nucleotides read TGTGCCAGTAGTATATTGGGGACGCCTCAAGAGACCCAGTACTTC.

The chain carries TRBV5-1 and TRBJ2-7, with 10 bases lining up with TRBD1. This CDR3 has 14 amino acids. The junction had 3 bases not matched to a gene; V was cut back by 4 bases and J by 2 bases. The germline V gene has CDR1 SGHRS and CDR2 YFSETQ. Here the CDR3 reads CASSRGQGPYEQYF. CDR3 in DNA: TGCGCCAGCAGCCGGGGACAGGGGCCCTACGAGCAGTACTTC.

The genes are TRBV7-2 and TRBJ2-1, with D perhaps matching TRBD2 (7 bases). The CDR3 totals 15 residues. Germline-derived CDR1 and CDR2 are SGHTA and FQGNSA. The V end lost 7 bases, the J end lost 7 bases, and 20 bases lay between the germline ends. The CDR3, as DNA: TGTGCCAGCACCCTGGAGGGGGGGCTGGTGAATGAGCAGTTCTTC. This sequence encodes CASTLEGGLVNEQFF.

The chain joins TRBV6-6 to TRBJ2-7; 9 bases fit TRBD1. The CDR3 contains 14 residues. The germline V gene has CDR1 MNHNY and CDR2 SVGAGI (reference sequence). Trimming cost V 1 base and J 6 bases; bases outside gene matches: 4. The CDR3 spells CASSYYGTGSEQYF. CDR3 bases: TGTGCCAGCAGTTACTACGGGACAGGGAGCGAGCAGTACTTC.

The rearrangement joins TRBV30 to TRBJ1-1; 7 bases are shared with TRBD1. The length of the CDR3 is 13 residues. With 0 bases clipped from V and 4 bases from J, the junction kept 2 bases outside the gene matches. Germline V gene data show CDR1 as GTSNPN and CDR2 as SVGIG (reference sequence). DNA of the CDR3: TGTGCCTGGAGTGTAGGGGGCTCCACTGAAGCTTTCTTT. This gives the protein CAWSVGGSTEAFF.

The gene calls are TRBV4-3 and TRBJ1-3, with 7 bases lining up with TRBD1. The V gene's germline CDR1 is LGHNA and CDR2 YSLEER. There are 19 residues in the CDR3. J gave up 2 bases and V 2 bases, and 15 bases lay outside the gene matches. The CDR3: CASSQLNGGGGGPGNTIYF. The CDR3 region has the DNA TGCGCCAGCAGCCAACTAAATGGAGGGGGAGGGGGCCCTGGAAACACCATATATTTT.

The rearrangement uses TRBV19 and TRBJ1-1; 10 nucleotides line up with TRBD1. There are 15 residues in the CDR3. V lost 5 bases to trimming and J lost 4 bases; unmatched junction nucleotides: 7. Germline V gene data show CDR1 as LNHDA and CDR2 as SQIVND (reference sequence). Here the CDR3 reads CASSVTGGRSTEAFF. The CDR3, as DNA: TGTGCCAGTAGTGTGACAGGGGGCAGGAGCACTGAAGCTTTCTTT.

The chain is built from TRBV7-6 and TRBJ2-1; 16 nucleotides match TRBD2. The germline CDR1 and CDR2 sequences are SGHVS and FNYEAQ. The CDR3 totals 19 residues. The V segment lost 0 bases and the J segment 4 bases; nucleotides outside the gene matches: 6. The CDR3 region has the DNA TGTGCCAGCAGCTTAGCAGGGACTAGCGGGGGGGCGTGGTACAATGAGCAGTTCTTC. As protein: CASSLAGTSGGAWYNEQFF. The entire variable domain, with the rest obtained from reference TRBV7-6 and TRBJ2-1, is as follows: GAGVSQSPRYKVTKRGQDVALRCDPISGHVSLYWYRQALGQGPEFLTYFNYEAQQDKSGLPNDRFSAERPEGSISTLTIQRTEQRDSAMYRCASSLAGTSGGAWYNEQFFGPGTRLTVL.

The CDR3 sequence is CAWTPYQGHREGYTF. The CDR3 bases are TGTGCCTGGACCCCATACCAGGGGCATAGGGAAGGCTACACCTTC. V usage is TRBV30 and J usage is TRBJ1-2; D is perhaps TRBD1 (6 bases). V lost 4 bases and J lost 8, with 23 bases in between. This CDR3 has 15 residues. Germline CDR1 reads GTSNPN; CDR2 reads SVGIG (reference sequence).